One sample yielded the 8 T cell receptor beta chains listed below, sequenced in a study of CD8 T cells in ankylosing spondylitis. TCRdb re-derived calls from the 5' RACE reads in MiXCR, one entry per CDR3 protein. The table shows around 210,000 distinct CDR3 sequences, with roughly 8% occurring only once. The material sequenced was blood, either unsorted or a sorted T cell fraction (not recorded which). The receptors here all came from a female donor with ankylosing spondylitis or in good health (not recorded which).

The chain is built from TRBV28 and TRBJ1-6; possible D gene TRBD1, 5 bases. Germline V gene data show CDR1 as MDHEN and CDR2 as SYDVKM. V shed 7 bases and J shed 10 bases, with 17 bases lying between them. The CDR3 spans 14 residues. CDR3 in DNA: TGTGCCAGCACCCTGGGGCGACAGTACTCACCCCTCCACTTT. Its translation: CASTLGRQYSPLHF.

The V gene is TRBV20-1, the J gene TRBJ1-1, with a weak D call TRBD1 (5 bases). CDR3 length equals 13 residues. V lost 5 bases and J lost 1, with 11 bases in between. CDR1 and CDR2 (germline): DFQATT, SNEGSKA (reference sequence). The CDR3, as DNA: TGCAGTGCTCGGCAGGGCGCGAACACTGAAGCTTTCTTT. It yields the protein CSARQGANTEAFF.

This clonotype occurred many times. The chain is built from TRBV6-1 and TRBJ2-3, with 7 positions matching TRBD2. Germline assignment: CDR1 MNHNS and CDR2 SASEGT. V dropped 11 bases and J dropped 2; count of bases not matched to a gene: 13. CDR3 length: 15 amino acids. CDR3 nucleotides: TGTGCCTCTCACGCTTGGACTAGACCCACAGATACGCAGTATTTT. Translation gives CASHAWTRPTDTQYF.

This clonotype was observed at least ten times. The CDR3 nucleotides read TGTGCCACCAGCAGAGATACGGCTAGCGGGGGGGAGACCCAGTACTTC. This sequence encodes CATSRDTASGGETQYF. The chain links TRBV15 to TRBJ2-5; 11 bases are shared with TRBD2. The CDR3 is made up of 16 amino acids. Germline assignment: CDR1 LNHNV and CDR2 YYDKDF (reference sequence). V was clipped by 0 bases and J by 5 bases; unmatched bases: 5. Drawing the rest from reference TRBV15 and TRBJ2-5, the complete variable domain is DAMVIQNPRYQVTQFGKPVTLSCSQTLNHNVMYWYQQKSSQAPKLLFHYYDKDFNNEADTPDNFQSRRPNTSFCFLDIRSPGLGDTAMYLCATSRDTASGGETQYFGPGTRLLVL.

This clonotype was counted at least ten times. The rearrangement links TRBV10-3 to TRBJ2-2; TRBD2 might be the D (6 bases). This CDR3 is 11 amino acids long. Germline CDR1 ENHRY, CDR2 SYGVKD. V was clipped by 6 bases and J by 8 bases, with 7 bases between them. CDR3 DNA sequence: TGTGCCATCAGCCGGGGGGGGGAGCTGTTTTTT. This sequence encodes CAISRGGELFF.

This clonotype was found many times. The rearrangement joins TRBV5-1 to TRBJ1-2; TRBD1 matches at 8 bases. This CDR3 comprises 15 residues. V was clipped by 0 bases and J by 6 bases; unmatched bases: 7. Germline V gene sequence: CDR1 SGHRS, CDR2 YFSETQ. The CDR3 nucleotides read TGCGCCAGCAGCTTGGGACAGGGGTTGAGAGATGGCTACACCTTC. This gives the protein CASSLGQGLRDGYTF.

This clonotype appeared a few times. This may be a read error, as it is one base from a much larger clone. V usage is TRBV2 and J usage is TRBJ1-2, with 7 bases fitting TRBD1. The CDR3 covers 15 residues. The germline gives CDR1 SNHLY, CDR2 FYNNEI. The junction had 11 bases not matched to a gene; V was cut back by 4 bases and J by 6 bases. CDR3 in amino acids: CASSARAGGNHGYTF. The CDR3 DNA sequence: TGTGCCAGCAGTGCCCGGGCAGGGGGGAATCATGGCTACACCTTC.

This clonotype was detected many times. The chain joins TRBV24-1 to TRBJ2-1; D is unclear. This CDR3 has 13 residues. Trimming removed 3 bases from V and 3 bases from J, with 5 bases in between. Germline V gene lookup returns CDR1 KGHDR and CDR2 SFDVKD. The CDR3 sequence is CATSDPNYNEQFF. The CDR3 DNA reads TGTGCCACCAGTGATCCTAACTACAATGAGCAGTTCTTC.